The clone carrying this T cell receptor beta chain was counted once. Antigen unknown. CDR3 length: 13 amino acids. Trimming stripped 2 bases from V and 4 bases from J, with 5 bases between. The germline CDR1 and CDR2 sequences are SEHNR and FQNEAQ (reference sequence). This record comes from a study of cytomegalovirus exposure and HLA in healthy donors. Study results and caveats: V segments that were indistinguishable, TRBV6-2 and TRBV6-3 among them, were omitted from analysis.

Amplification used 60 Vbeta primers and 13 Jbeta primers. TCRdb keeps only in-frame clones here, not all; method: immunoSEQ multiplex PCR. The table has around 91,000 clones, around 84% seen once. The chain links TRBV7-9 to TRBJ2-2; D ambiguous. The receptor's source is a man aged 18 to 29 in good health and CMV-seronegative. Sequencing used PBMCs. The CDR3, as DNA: TGTGCCAGCAGCTTACTCAGCACCGGGGAGCTGTTTTTT. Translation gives CASSLLSTGELFF.